These 5 T cell receptor beta chains were all obtained from the same sample, sequenced in a study of blood T cell repertoires in COVID-19. TCRdb's table, derived via immunoSEQ multiplex PCR, lists solely in-frame clones and lacks some. The sample carries about 400,000 clones, roughly 90% recorded once. The specimen was peripheral blood. The receptor source for this set is a man aged 40-49 years with acute or convalescent COVID-19.

The chain links TRBV10-3 to TRBJ1-3; 8 bases agree with TRBD1. The CDR3 contains 15 residues. Germline trimming cut 0 bases from V and 15 bases from J; bases unmatched to any gene: 13. Germline-derived CDR1 and CDR2 are ENHRY and SYGVKD. The CDR3 nucleotides read TGTGCCATCAGTGAGTCAAGGGACAGGTCTTCGGTTCAATATTTT. Amino acid sequence: CAISESRDRSSVQYF.

This rearrangement joins TRBV2 to TRBJ2-4; 8 positions match TRBD2. CDR3 length equals 15 residues. Germline CDR1 is SNHLY and CDR2 is FYNNEI. The trim removed 4 bases at V and 12 bases at J, leaving 14 bases unmatched. CDR3 nucleotide sequence: TGTGCCAGCAGTGGGCCCGCGGGGGGAGACCCCAATCAGTACTTC. It yields the protein CASSGPAGGDPNQYF.

J is TRBJ1-1 and V is TRBV28; 8 positions match TRBD1. This CDR3 has 13 residues. The germline gives CDR1 MDHEN, CDR2 SYDVKM. V shed 3 bases, J shed 9 bases, and the junction held 6 bases outside the gene matches. The CDR3 sequence: CASSLTAGGKAFF. CDR3 nucleotide sequence: TGTGCCAGCAGTTTGACGGCAGGGGGCAAAGCTTTCTTT.

In DNA form, the CDR3 reads TGTGCCAGCTGGGAGCAAGAGACCCAGTACTTC. It encodes CASWEQETQYF. The V call is TRBV6-5, the J call TRBJ2-5, with D perhaps matching TRBD2 (5 bases). The V gene's germline CDR1 is MNHEY and CDR2 SVGAGI. The CDR3 covers 11 residues. V was trimmed by 8 bases and J by 2 bases, leaving 6 bases between them.

The chain recombines TRBV28 with TRBJ1-2; D might be TRBD1 (5 bases). V was trimmed by 8 bases and J by 1 base, leaving 11 bases between them. There are 13 residues in the CDR3. Germline CDR1 reads MDHEN; CDR2 reads SYDVKM. The CDR3 loop reads CASLDRNNYGYTF. DNA of the CDR3: TGTGCCAGCCTAGACAGAAATAACTATGGCTACACCTTC.